These 27 T cell receptor beta chains originate from one sample sequenced in a study of chemoradiotherapy in HPV16-positive cancers. Profiling relied on immunoSEQ multiplex PCR, and the TCRdb table lists in-frame clones only, not all of them. The repertoire includes approximately 8,000 clones, about 80% of them detected once, and around 3% sits in the top ten. Here the sequenced sample was blood, taken from a patient who underwent chemoradiotherapy. Source of these receptors: a human donor with HPV-associated anogenital cancer.

The rearrangement uses TRBV7-2 and TRBJ2-1; D is undetermined. V was cut by 5 bases and J by 9 bases, with 17 bases left in between. In germline, CDR1 is SGHTA, CDR2 FQGNSA. The CDR3 runs 14 residues. The CDR3 DNA sequence: TGTGCCAGCAGCCCCGCGTCAGTAATGGGTGAGCAGTTCTTC. Translated: CASSPASVMGEQFF.

The chain is built from TRBV6-1 and TRBJ1-1; no clear D gene. CDR1 and CDR2 from the germline V gene are MNHNS and SASEGT. The CDR3 is 12 amino acids. The V end was cut by 7 bases, the J end by 3 bases, with 9 bases between. CDR3 protein: CASNYIDTEAFF. The CDR3 region has the DNA TGTGCCAGCAATTACATAGACACTGAAGCTTTCTTT.

This clone was found a few times. V is TRBV5-4 and J is TRBJ1-2, with D unresolved. Germline loops: CDR1 SGHNT, CDR2 YYREEE (reference sequence). The V end was cut by 0 bases, the J end by 1 base, with 10 bases between. The CDR3 has 15 amino acids. The CDR3 region is CASSLASGFNYGYTF. CDR3 coding DNA: TGTGCCAGCAGCTTGGCGTCGGGGTTTAACTATGGCTACACCTTC.

The chain recombines TRBV5-1 with TRBJ1-1; D call uncertain. The CDR3 has 15 residues. Germline V CDR1 and CDR2: SGHRS, YFSETQ. Trimming took 1 base from V and 7 from J, leaving 17 bases between them. Written as DNA, the CDR3 is TGCGCCAGCAGCTTGTACGGACTGGCGGAGGATGAAGCTTTCTTT. Translated, it gives CASSLYGLAEDEAFF.

This rearrangement joins TRBV7-8 to TRBJ1-5, with D perhaps matching TRBD1 (5 bases). The ends were cut back, 2 bases at V and 6 bases at J, with 17 bases in the middle. The CDR3 contains 16 residues. Germline V lookup: CDR1 SGHVS, CDR2 FQNEAQ. The CDR3 DNA reads as TGTGCCAGCAGCTTATCTTTGGGGGTCTCCGGTCAGCCCCAGCATTTT. Residues: CASSLSLGVSGQPQHF.

The chain joins TRBV27 to TRBJ2-5; TRBD1 aligns across 8 bases. The J call may not be correct, given that the DNA end is closer to TRBJ2-7. The germline CDR1 and CDR2 sequences are MNHEY and SMNVEV (reference sequence). The CDR3 has 15 amino acids. DNA of the CDR3: TGTGCCAGCAGGACCCGGACAGGGCCTTCCTACGAGCAGTACTTC. It is translated as CASRTRTGPSYEQYF.

The chain links TRBV5-1 to TRBJ2-5; 9 positions agree with TRBD1. Germline values: CDR1 SGHRS, CDR2 YFSETQ. V shed 3 bases, J shed 4 bases, and the junction held 10 bases outside the gene matches. This CDR3 is built from 16 residues. The CDR3 spells CASSSSPTGGAETQYF. In DNA form, the CDR3 reads TGCGCCAGCAGCTCATCCCCGACAGGGGGGGCAGAGACCCAGTACTTC. Full variable domain (outside the CDR3, taken from reference TRBV5-1 and TRBJ2-5): KAGVTQTPRYLIKTRGQQVTLSCSPISGHRSVSWYQQTPGQGLQFLFEYFSETQRNKGNFPGRFSGRQFSNSRSEMNVSTLELGDSALYLCASSSSPTGGAETQYFGPGTRLLVL.

This clone occurred a few times. The chain employs TRBV2 and TRBJ1-6, with D tentatively TRBD1 (5 bases). Trimming stripped 4 bases from V and 10 bases from J, with 11 bases between. CDR1 and CDR2 from the germline V gene are SNHLY and FYNNEI. The CDR3 is 13 amino acids. CDR3 in DNA: TGTGCCAGCAGTGCCGACAGTGTATCACCCCTCCACTTT. Translation gives CASSADSVSPLHF.

The chain uses TRBV7-9 and TRBJ1-4; 9 bases map to TRBD1. The CDR3 runs 16 residues. CDR1 SEHNR and CDR2 FQNEAQ come from the germline V gene (reference sequence). Germline trimming cut 2 bases from V and 6 bases from J; bases unmatched to any gene: 7. The CDR3 sequence is CASSLSGTGSDEKLFF. The CDR3 DNA reads as TGTGCCAGCAGCTTAAGTGGGACAGGGAGTGATGAAAAACTGTTTTTT. Looking up the rest from reference TRBV7-9 and TRBJ1-4 gives the full variable domain: DTGVSQNPRHKITKRGQNVTFRCDPISEHNRLYWYRQTLGQGPEFLTYFQNEAQLEKSRLLSDRFSAERPKGSFSTLEIQRTEQGDSAMYLCASSLSGTGSDEKLFFGSGTQLSVL.

The chain has TRBV14 and TRBJ2-5; D unresolved. Germline loops: CDR1 SGHDN, CDR2 FVKESK. The length of the CDR3 is 13 residues. Trimming pared 1 base from V and 1 base from J, leaving 4 bases between. The chain's CDR3 is CASSQGVQETQYF. The CDR3, as DNA: TGTGCCAGCAGCCAAGGGGTCCAAGAGACCCAGTACTTC. The complete variable domain, with remaining parts taken from reference TRBV14 and TRBJ2-5, reads EAGVTQFPSHSVIEKGQTVTLRCDPISGHDNLYWYRRVMGKEIKFLLHFVKESKQDESGMPNNRFLAERTGGTYSTLKVQPAELEDSGVYFCASSQGVQETQYFGPGTRLLVL.

This clone came up a few times. The chain couples TRBV28 to TRBJ2-7, with a weak D call TRBD1 (6 bases). The germline V gene encodes CDR1 MDHEN and CDR2 SYDVKM. The CDR3 is 12 amino acids. Trimming left V 8 bases short and J 0 bases short, with 8 bases between. The CDR3 reads CASGQNSYEQYF. The CDR3 DNA sequence: TGTGCCAGCGGACAGAACTCCTACGAGCAGTACTTC.

The chain recombines TRBV19 with TRBJ1-1; perhaps TRBD1 as D (6 bases). Trimming stripped 4 bases from V and 3 bases from J, with 15 bases between. In germline, CDR1 is LNHDA, CDR2 SQIVND (reference sequence). CDR3 length: 15 amino acids. CDR3 coding DNA: TGTGCCAGTAGTAAAGGCAGGGGAGAGGACACTGAAGCTTTCTTT. Protein: CASSKGRGEDTEAFF.

The J gene is TRBJ2-3, the V gene TRBV21-1; the table's D call of TRBD1 was not tested on the DNA. TRBV21-1 counts as a pseudogene. The CDR3 runs 12 residues. Here the CDR3 reads CASSKHTDTQYF. CDR3 nucleotides: TGTGCCAGCAGCAAACACACAGATACGCAGTATTTT.

The rearrangement links TRBV5-4 to TRBJ2-3; 9 bases map to TRBD2. The CDR3 loop spans 16 amino acids. Germline V gives CDR1 SGHNT, CDR2 YYREEE (reference sequence). V shed 4 bases, J shed 2 bases, and the junction held 8 bases outside the gene matches. The CDR3 DNA reads TGTGCCAGCAGCCGGTGGGGCGGGGGGGCCACAGATACGCAGTATTTT. It encodes CASSRWGGGATDTQYF.

V gene TRBV2 combines with J gene TRBJ1-4; TRBD1 matches 8 bases. CDR3 length: 15 amino acids. CDR1 is SNHLY and CDR2 is FYNNEI in the germline V gene. V trimming: 2 bases; J trimming: 7 bases; junction bases outside the gene matches: 6. CDR3: CASSEKQGAIEKLFF. DNA for the CDR3: TGTGCCAGCAGTGAAAAGCAGGGGGCAATTGAAAAACTGTTTTTT.

This clone was observed a few times. The CDR3 DNA reads TGTGCCATCAGTATGGACAGAAGCAATCAGCCCCAGCATTTT. Translated: CAISMDRSNQPQHF. V and J are TRBV10-3 and TRBJ1-5; tentatively, D is TRBD1 (6 bases). CDR1 is ENHRY and CDR2 is SYGVKD in the germline V gene. This CDR3 is built from 14 residues. V gave up 5 bases and J gave up 1 base, with 9 bases separating them.

The chain carries TRBV5-1 and TRBJ2-3; D call uncertain. Trimming removed 1 base from V and 3 bases from J, with 12 bases in between. This CDR3 is built from 15 residues. Germline V gene data show CDR1 as SGHRS and CDR2 as YFSETQ. The CDR3 protein is CASSLIGVLTDTQYF. The CDR3 nucleotides read TGCGCCAGCAGCTTGATCGGCGTGTTAACAGATACGCAGTATTTT. The complete variable domain, with remaining parts taken from reference TRBV5-1 and TRBJ2-3, reads KAGVTQTPRYLIKTRGQQVTLSCSPISGHRSVSWYQQTPGQGLQFLFEYFSETQRNKGNFPGRFSGRQFSNSRSEMNVSTLELGDSALYLCASSLIGVLTDTQYFGPGTRLTVL.

The chain links TRBV7-9 to TRBJ1-6; 12 bases line up with TRBD1. In germline, CDR1 is SEHNR, CDR2 FQNEAQ (reference sequence). CDR3 size: 19 residues. J was trimmed by 10 bases and V by 0 bases; bases with no gene match: 13. Here the CDR3 reads CASSLAEGTGGLWSSPLHF. CDR3 nucleotide sequence: TGTGCCAGCAGCTTAGCGGAGGGGACAGGGGGCCTATGGTCCTCACCCCTCCACTTT.

The CDR3 DNA reads as TGTGCCAGCAGTTTATCGGGGACATTTTTCGTCCAAGAGACCCAGTACTTC. This encodes CASSLSGTFFVQETQYF. The V call is TRBV27, the J call TRBJ2-5; the D gene is possibly TRBD1 (6 bases). Trimming removed 0 bases at V and 1 base at J, with 15 bases between. Looked up from germline, CDR1 is MNHEY and CDR2 is SMNVEV (reference sequence). This CDR3 spans 17 amino acids.

This chain connects TRBV5-1 to TRBJ2-4, with a tentative D call TRBD1 (6 bases). The CDR3 length is 15 residues. The germline V and J ends were trimmed by 1 base and 12 bases, with 20 bases remaining between them. Germline lookup yields CDR1 SGHRS and CDR2 YFSETQ. The CDR3 here is CASSLRTGSLGDQYF. DNA of the CDR3: TGCGCCAGCAGCTTGCGCACAGGGTCTCTGGGGGATCAGTACTTC.

The gene calls are TRBV19 and TRBJ1-1; D not resolved. CDR1 LNHDA and CDR2 SQIVND come from the germline V gene (reference sequence). V dropped 5 bases and J dropped 1 base, with 8 bases sitting between them. The length of the CDR3 is 13 residues. The CDR3 DNA reads as TGTGCCAGTAGTGACCGGGGGAACACTGAAGCTTTCTTT. Translating it yields CASSDRGNTEAFF.

The chain joins TRBV7-2 to TRBJ2-3; tentatively, D is TRBD2 (5 bases). V was clipped by 6 bases and J by 2 bases, with 15 bases between them. This CDR3 region has 15 residues. Germline values: CDR1 SGHTA, CDR2 FQGNSA. The CDR3 protein is CASSRDYLNTDTQYF. CDR3 coding DNA: TGTGCCAGCAGTCGAGACTATCTAAACACAGATACGCAGTATTTT. The full variable domain, its missing parts supplied by reference TRBV7-2 and TRBJ2-3, is GAGVSQSPSNKVTEKGKDVELRCDPISGHTALYWYRQSLGQGLEFLIYFQGNSAPDKSGLPSDRFSAERTGGSVSTLTIQRTQQEDSAVYLCASSRDYLNTDTQYFGPGTRLTVL.

The chain is built from TRBV7-2 and TRBJ1-1; no clear D. Germline CDR1 SGHTA, CDR2 FQGNSA. Trimming shortened V by 5 bases and J by 2 bases, and 6 bases separated the two germline ends. The CDR3 length is 12 residues. CDR3 amino acids: CASSPTNTEAFF. CDR3 DNA sequence: TGTGCCAGCAGCCCGACAAACACTGAAGCTTTCTTT.

This rearrangement joins TRBV29-1 to TRBJ2-7; TRBD1 matches 9 bases. The CDR3 runs to 15 residues. J lost 5 bases, V lost 7 bases, and 15 bases had no gene match. Germline lookup yields CDR1 SQVTM and CDR2 ANQGSEA. CDR3: CSAGQTGTGSHEQYF. CDR3 DNA: TGCAGCGCGGGTCAAACCGGGACAGGGTCCCACGAGCAGTACTTC.

As concerns this clone: The sample contains more than one DNA sequence encoding this CDR3. V usage is TRBV7-8 and J usage is TRBJ2-2; D possibly matches TRBD1 or TRBD2 (5 bases each). Germline assignment: CDR1 SGHVS and CDR2 FQNEAQ. The CDR3 length is 17 residues. Trimming shortened V by 4 bases and J by 1 base, and 16 bases separated the two germline ends. As DNA, the CDR3 is TGTGCCAGCAGCTCCCTATCCGGGACGGGGAACACCGGGGAGCTGTTTTTT. Translating gives CASSSLSGTGNTGELFF.

V usage is TRBV7-6 and J usage is TRBJ1-4; 10 bases are a match to TRBD1. The CDR3 consists of 16 residues. J was trimmed by 9 bases and V by 4 bases; bases with no gene match: 11. The germline CDR1 and CDR2 sequences are SGHVS and FNYEAQ. The CDR3 loop is CASSSFRGQGNQKLFF. The CDR3 region has the DNA TGTGCCAGCAGCTCTTTCCGGGGACAGGGGAATCAAAAACTGTTTTTT.

The rearrangement links TRBV15 to TRBJ1-6, with D possibly TRBD1 on 5 matching bases. The CDR3 is 13 residues long. Germline lookup yields CDR1 LNHNV and CDR2 YYDKDF (reference sequence). Between the trimmed V and J ends, which lost 8 bases and 3 bases, there was a span of 8 bases. In DNA form, the CDR3 reads TGTGCCACCGGGGGGGGCTATAATTCACCCCTCCACTTT. Protein product: CATGGGYNSPLHF.